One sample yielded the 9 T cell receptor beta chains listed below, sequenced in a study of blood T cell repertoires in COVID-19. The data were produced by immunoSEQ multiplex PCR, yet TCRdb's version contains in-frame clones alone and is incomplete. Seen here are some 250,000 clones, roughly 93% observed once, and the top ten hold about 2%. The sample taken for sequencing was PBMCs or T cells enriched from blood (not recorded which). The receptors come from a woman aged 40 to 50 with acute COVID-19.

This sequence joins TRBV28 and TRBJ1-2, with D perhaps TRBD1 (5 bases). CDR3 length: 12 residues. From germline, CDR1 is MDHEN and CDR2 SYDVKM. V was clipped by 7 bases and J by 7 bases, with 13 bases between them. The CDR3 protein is CASIRRGGGYTF. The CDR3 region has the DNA TGTGCCAGCATACGTAGGGGCGGTGGCTACACCTTC.

Here the CDR3 reads CSAGYRGLTDTQYF. The CDR3, as DNA: TGCAGCGCCGGATACAGGGGGCTGACAGATACGCAGTATTTT. This chain joins TRBV29-1 and TRBJ2-3; 9 nucleotides match TRBD1. Germline V lookup: CDR1 SQVTM, CDR2 ANQGSEA. The trim removed 7 bases at V and 3 bases at J, leaving 8 bases unmatched. This CDR3 is built from 14 residues.

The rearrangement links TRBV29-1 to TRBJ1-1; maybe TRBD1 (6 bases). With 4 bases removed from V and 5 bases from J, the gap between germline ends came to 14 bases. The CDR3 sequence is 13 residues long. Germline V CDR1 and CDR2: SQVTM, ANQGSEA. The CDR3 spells CSVGGGRVTEAFF. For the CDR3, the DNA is TGCAGCGTTGGCGGGGGCAGGGTGACTGAAGCTTTCTTT.

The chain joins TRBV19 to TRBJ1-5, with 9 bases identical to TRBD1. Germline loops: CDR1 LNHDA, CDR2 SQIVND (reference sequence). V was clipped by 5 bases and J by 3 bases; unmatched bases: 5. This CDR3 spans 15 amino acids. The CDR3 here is CASSSRTGDNQPQHF. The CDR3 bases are TGTGCCAGTAGTTCCCGGACAGGGGACAATCAGCCCCAGCATTTT.

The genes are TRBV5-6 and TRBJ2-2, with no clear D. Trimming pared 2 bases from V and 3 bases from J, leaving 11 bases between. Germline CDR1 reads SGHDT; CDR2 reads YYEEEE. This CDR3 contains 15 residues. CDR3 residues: CASSFRRRDTGELFF. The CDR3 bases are TGTGCCAGCAGCTTTAGGAGACGAGACACCGGGGAGCTGTTTTTT.

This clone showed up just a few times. In DNA, the CDR3 is TGTGCCAGCTCTGGGACAGCCCTCAGCAATCAGCCCCAGCATTTT. Its protein product is CASSGTALSNQPQHF. The V call is TRBV18, the J call TRBJ1-5; 7 nucleotides match TRBD1. V shed 6 bases and J 1 base; nucleotides not matched to a gene: 6. Germline-derived CDR1 and CDR2 are KGHSH and LQKENI. This CDR3 is built from 15 residues.

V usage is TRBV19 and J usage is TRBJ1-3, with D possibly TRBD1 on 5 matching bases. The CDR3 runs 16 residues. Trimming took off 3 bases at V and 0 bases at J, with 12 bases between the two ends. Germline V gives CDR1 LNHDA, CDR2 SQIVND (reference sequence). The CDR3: CASSITGGLSGNTIYF. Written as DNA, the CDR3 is TGTGCCAGTAGTATTACCGGGGGACTCTCTGGAAACACCATATATTTT.

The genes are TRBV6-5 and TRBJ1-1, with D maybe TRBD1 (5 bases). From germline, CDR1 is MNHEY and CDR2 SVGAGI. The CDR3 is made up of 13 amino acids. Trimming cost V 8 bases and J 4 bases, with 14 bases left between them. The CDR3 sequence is CASGSGVGTEAFF. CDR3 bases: TGTGCCAGCGGCTCGGGGGTGGGCACTGAAGCTTTCTTT.

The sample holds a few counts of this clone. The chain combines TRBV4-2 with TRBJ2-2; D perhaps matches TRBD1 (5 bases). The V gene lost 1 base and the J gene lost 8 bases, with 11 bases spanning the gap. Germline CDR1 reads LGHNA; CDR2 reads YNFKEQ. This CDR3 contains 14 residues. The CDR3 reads CASSQGQGSGELFF. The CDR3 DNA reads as TGTGCCAGCAGCCAAGGGCAGGGTAGTGGGGAGCTGTTTTTT.